The 3 T cell receptor beta chains presented below share a single source sample, sequenced in a study of blood T cells in healthy people across ages. A second PCR of 7 to 11 cycles used a sample-barcoded 5' primer and a J-beta primer mix. Via MiXCR, TCRdb re-called the 5' RACE reads, giving one row per CDR3 protein. The sample shows hundreds of thousands of distinct CDR3 sequences, 49% of them seen only once. The specimen was blood. These receptor sequences come from a woman aged 55-69 years in good health.

Points on this clonotype: One end of the junction varies from germline; a read error may be responsible. The chain combines TRBV6-2 or TRBV6-3 with TRBJ2-1; 8 nucleotides line up with TRBD2. The germline CDR1 and CDR2 sequences are MNHEY and SVGEGT. The CDR3 loop spans 15 amino acids. DNA of the CDR3: TGTGTCAGCAGCAAAGCGGGAGCCTCCTACAACGAGCTGTTCTTC. This gives the protein CVSSKAGASYNELFF.

In this sample, this clonotype turned up once. This rearrangement joins TRBV11-2 to TRBJ2-5; D is possibly TRBD1 (6 bases). TRBJ2-7 matches the DNA end more closely, so the J call is doubtful. The CDR3 contains 15 residues. Germline V gene lookup returns CDR1 SGHAT and CDR2 FQNNGV. CDR3 sequence: CASSLDPGQIYEQYF. The CDR3 DNA follows: TGTGCCAGCAGCTTAGATCCCGGACAGATATACGAGCAGTACTTC.

The V gene is TRBV7-9, the J gene TRBJ2-5; D perhaps matches TRBD2 (5 bases). Germline V lookup: CDR1 SEHNR, CDR2 FQNEAQ (reference sequence). V was cut by 2 bases and J by 5 bases, with 9 bases left in between. CDR3 size: 13 residues. CDR3 bases: TGTGCCAGCAGCTTAACTAGATCGGAGACCCAGTACTTC. This sequence encodes CASSLTRSETQYF.